A selection of T cell receptor beta chains follows, all from one sample in a study of T cell changes during pregnancy in multiple sclerosis. Clones were read by immunoSEQ multiplex PCR, and TCRdb kept only the in-frame ones, dropping some. The data contain approximately 130,000 clones, about 96% of them singletons. The material was peripheral blood, obtained after pregnancy. The receptors were gathered from a female donor with multiple sclerosis, enrolled in a pregnancy study. Each CDR3 is given with its conserved first and last residue. D genes are given only for firm matches. Not all rows give a size; the values are once, few, many and, for expanded clones, a class.

D gene	V gene	clone size	J gene	CDR3 DNA	CDR3 protein
NA	TRBV2	once	TRBJ2-7	TGTGCCAGCAAGGAAGGCAGGTTGATCGGCGAGCAGTACTTC	CASKEGRLIGEQYF
NA	TRBV6-5	once	TRBJ1-1	TGTGCCAGCAGGGATCTCACGGGTGTAACTGAAGCTTTCTTT	CASRDLTGVTEAFF
NA	TRBV11-2	NA	TRBJ2-5	TGTGCCAGCAGCTCAGGAACTTTATCGGGGGAGACCCAGTACTTC	CASSSGTLSGETQYF
TRBD1	TRBV19	NA	TRBJ1-5	TGTGCCAGTAGTACACAGGGGGCTCGTAGCAATCAGCCCCAGCATTTT	CASSTQGARSNQPQHF
TRBD1	TRBV6-4	NA	TRBJ1-2	TGTGCCAGCAGTGACTCCGGGACAGGGAACTATGGCTACACCTTC	CASSDSGTGNYGYTF
NA	TRBV15	NA	TRBJ2-2	TGTGCCACCAGCGGGGGACTTATCACCGGGGAGCTGTTTTTT	CATSGGLITGELFF
NA	TRBV9	NA	TRBJ2-1	TGTGCCAGCTCGCCCCGGGGGATGGACAATGAGCAGTTCTTC	CASSPRGMDNEQFF
TRBD2	TRBV29-1	NA	TRBJ2-7	TGCAGCGTTGCCCTAGCGGGAGCGCACGAGCAGTACTTC	CSVALAGAHEQYF
NA	TRBV27	NA	TRBJ2-6	TGTGCCAGCAGTTTTACAGGGATACTATTCTCTGGGGCCAACGTCCTGACTTTC	CASSFTGILFSGANVLTF
TRBD1	TRBV19	NA	TRBJ2-1	TGTGCCAGCTCTAATCTGGGGACAGAGTTTACATATGAGCAGTTCTTC	CASSNLGTEFTYEQFF
TRBD1	TRBV2	NA	TRBJ2-7	TGTGCCAGCAGGGAGACAGGGCGGGCCTACGAGCAGTACTTC	CASRETGRAYEQYF
NA	TRBV7-2	NA	TRBJ2-3	TGTGCCAGCCGCCAGGCGGGACTCACGCAGTATTTT	CASRQAGLTQYF
NA	TRBV19	NA	TRBJ1-1	TGTGCCAGTAGTACATACTCGACAGACCCGAAAGCTTTCTTT	CASSTYSTDPKAFF
NA	TRBV11-3	NA	TRBJ2-1	TGTGCCAGCAGCTTAGGTTTATACAATGAGCAGTTCTTC	CASSLGLYNEQFF
TRBD2	TRBV13	NA	TRBJ2-1	TGTGCCAGCAGCTTCTTAGGTAACGGGAGGAACTACAATGAGCAGTTCTTC	CASSFLGNGRNYNEQFF
NA	TRBV7-9	NA	TRBJ2-3	TGTGCCAGCAGCACCTCAGCGGCAGATACGCAGTATTTT	CASSTSAADTQYF
TRBD2	TRBV5-4	NA	TRBJ2-3	TGTGCCAGCAGCTTGGCTAGCGGGAAAACAGATACGCAGTATTTT	CASSLASGKTDTQYF
TRBD2	TRBV2	few	TRBJ2-1	TGTGCCAGCAGTGCGGTAGCGGGAGCCCTCTACAATGAGCAGTTCTTC	CASSAVAGALYNEQFF
NA	TRBV4-1	NA	TRBJ2-1	TGCGCCAGCAGCCAAGTCAATAGTATGAATGAGCAGTTCTTC	CASSQVNSMNEQFF
TRBD1	TRBV28	NA	TRBJ2-3	TGTGCCAGCAGGGACAACGGACAGGGTGGTACAGATACGCAGTATTTT	CASRDNGQGGTDTQYF
NA	TRBV18	NA	TRBJ2-2	TGTGCCAGCTCACTCGGGTTCACCGGGGAGCTGTTTTTT	CASSLGFTGELFF
TRBD2	TRBV5-5	NA	TRBJ2-7	TGTGCCAGCAGCCGAGGACTAGCGGGAGTTAAAACCTACGAGCAGTACTTC	CASSRGLAGVKTYEQYF
TRBD1	TRBV28	NA	TRBJ2-1	TGTGCCAGCAGGGGACAGGGGGCTCGGAATGAGCAGTTCTTC	CASRGQGARNEQFF
TRBD2	TRBV6-1	NA	TRBJ2-1	TGTGCCAGCAGTGTAGCGGGAGGGCTAATTTACAATGAGCAGTTCTTC	CASSVAGGLIYNEQFF
TRBD2	TRBV29-1	NA	TRBJ2-7	TGCAGCGTTAGTGGGCGGGAGGGCCCCAACGAGCAGTACTTC	CSVSGREGPNEQYF
TRBD2	TRBV7-2	NA	TRBJ2-2	TGTGCCAGCAGGATAGCGGGAGATACCGGGGAGCTGTTTTTT	CASRIAGDTGELFF
TRBD2	TRBV5-4	NA	TRBJ2-7	TGTGCCAGCAGCTCAGTCCCCGGGACTAGCGGGAGTTCCTACGAGCAGTACTTC	CASSSVPGTSGSSYEQYF
TRBD1	TRBV6-6	once	TRBJ2-7	TGTGCCAGCACCTCTAAGGACAGGGGTTATGGCGAGCAGTACTTC	CASTSKDRGYGEQYF
NA	TRBV5-1	NA	TRBJ2-5	TGCGCCAGCAGCTCGCCAGAAGAGACCCAGTACTTC	CASSSPEETQYF
NA	TRBV19	NA	TRBJ2-3	TGTGCCAGTAGTGCACTAAGCACAGATACGCAGTATTTT	CASSALSTDTQYF
TRBD2	TRBV14	NA	TRBJ2-1	TGTGCCAGCAGCCAAGAATTTGCAAGCGGTGGGACTAGCGGGAGGAATGAGCAGTTCTTC	CASSQEFASGGTSGRNEQFF
NA	TRBV2	NA	TRBJ2-2	TGTGCCAGCAGTTCCGGGACTCGACAGACCGGGGAGCTGTTTTTT	CASSSGTRQTGELFF
NA	TRBV28	NA	TRBJ1-1	TGTGCCAGCAGTTTACACTTGAACACTGAAGCTTTCTTT	CASSLHLNTEAFF
NA	TRBV5-1	NA	TRBJ2-3	TGCGCCAGCAGCTACATTCTCTCTCCGACTAGCACAGATACGCAGTATTTT	CASSYILSPTSTDTQYF
NA	TRBV15	NA	TRBJ2-7	TGTGCCACCAGCAGAGATCCGGACAGCGAGAGGGAGCAGTACTTC	CATSRDPDSEREQYF
TRBD2	TRBV19	NA	TRBJ2-2	TGTGCCAGTAGCAGAGTGAGGACTAGTTTGACCGGGGAGCTGTTTTTT	CASSRVRTSLTGELFF
TRBD2	TRBV19	NA	TRBJ2-3	TGTGCCAGTAGTATGTCGACTAGCGGAAGAGATACGCAGTATTTT	CASSMSTSGRDTQYF
TRBD2	TRBV6-1	NA	TRBJ2-3	TGTGCCAGCAGTGATCTCATAGCGGGGCCTAGCACAGATACGCAGTATTTT	CASSDLIAGPSTDTQYF
TRBD2	TRBV4-3	NA	TRBJ2-2	TGCGCCAGCAGCCTTGGACTAGCGGGAGGCACCGGGGAGCTGTTTTTT	CASSLGLAGGTGELFF
NA	TRBV27	NA	TRBJ2-7	TGTGCCAGCAGCGTCACTAGCACCTACGAGCAGTACTTC	CASSVTSTYEQYF
NA	TRBV28	NA	TRBJ1-1	TGTGCCAGCAGCCCCTCAACAGGATCAGGGACTGAAGCTTTCTTT	CASSPSTGSGTEAFF
TRBD2	TRBV4-2	NA	TRBJ2-2	TGTGCCAGCAGCCATGCAACTAGCGGGGTCACCGGGGAGCTGTTTTTT	CASSHATSGVTGELFF
TRBD2	TRBV18	NA	TRBJ2-7	TGTGCCAGCTCACCGGGAGGGGAGCAGTACTTC	CASSPGGEQYF
NA	TRBV6-6	NA	TRBJ1-4	TGTGCCAGCAGTTGGCGGGGGGGGGATGAAAAACTGTTTTTT	CASSWRGGDEKLFF
NA	TRBV30	NA	TRBJ2-3	TGTGCCTGGAGCCCCTCCGTAGATACGCAGTATTTT	CAWSPSVDTQYF
TRBD1	TRBV25-1	NA	TRBJ2-1	TGTGCCAGCAGTGTCACCGGGACAGGGACCCACAATGAGCAGTTCTTC	CASSVTGTGTHNEQFF
NA	TRBV9	NA	TRBJ2-1	TGTGCCAGCAGCCTCACAACCTACAATGAGCAGTTCTTC	CASSLTTYNEQFF
NA	TRBV4-2	NA	TRBJ2-3	TGTGCCAGCAGCCAAGCACTGGGCGGCACAGATACGCAGTATTTT	CASSQALGGTDTQYF
NA	TRBV19	NA	TRBJ1-2	TGTGCCAGTAGTATAGGGTTTGGAAGCGGCTATGGCTACACCTTC	CASSIGFGSGYGYTF
TRBD2	TRBV6-5	once	TRBJ2-1	TGTGCCAGCAGTGTTAGCGGGAGCGATGAGCAGTTCTTC	CASSVSGSDEQFF
TRBD2	TRBV28	NA	TRBJ2-1	TGTGCCAGCAGTTCACTAGCGGCGACCTACAATGAGCAGTTCTTC	CASSSLAATYNEQFF
NA	TRBV30	NA	TRBJ1-2	TGTGCCTGGAGTATTACCTTCGACAGGCCTTCCTACACCTTC	CAWSITFDRPSYTF
TRBD2	TRBV6-4	NA	TRBJ2-1	TGTGCCAGCAGCCGAGTAACCGGGACTAGCGATAGTGGGCAGTTCTTC	CASSRVTGTSDSGQFF
TRBD1	TRBV14	NA	TRBJ2-1	TGTGCCAGCAGCACTACTGGACAGGGTCCACACAATGAGCAGTTCTTC	CASSTTGQGPHNEQFF
TRBD1	TRBV28	NA	TRBJ2-7	TGTGCCAGCAGGGGACAGCACGAGCAGTACTTC	CASRGQHEQYF
NA	TRBV6-6	NA	TRBJ1-1	TGTGCCAGCAGTTACACCCCCCGAGGAGGCCTTGAAGCTTTCTTT	CASSYTPRGGLEAFF
NA	TRBV6-1	NA	TRBJ2-3	TGTGCCAGCAGTGAACTAGCCGCGGGGTATACGCAGTATTTT	CASSELAAGYTQYF
NA	TRBV10-3	NA	TRBJ2-1	TGTGCCATCAGTTACAGGGGAGGGCAGTTCTTC	CAISYRGGQFF
NA	TRBV14	NA	TRBJ2-4	TGTGCCAGCAGCCAAGGCAGAGCCAAAAACATTCAGTACTTC	CASSQGRAKNIQYF
TRBD2	TRBV7-9	NA	TRBJ2-7	TGTGCCAGCAGCCTCGGGACTAGCAACGAGCAGTACTTC	CASSLGTSNEQYF